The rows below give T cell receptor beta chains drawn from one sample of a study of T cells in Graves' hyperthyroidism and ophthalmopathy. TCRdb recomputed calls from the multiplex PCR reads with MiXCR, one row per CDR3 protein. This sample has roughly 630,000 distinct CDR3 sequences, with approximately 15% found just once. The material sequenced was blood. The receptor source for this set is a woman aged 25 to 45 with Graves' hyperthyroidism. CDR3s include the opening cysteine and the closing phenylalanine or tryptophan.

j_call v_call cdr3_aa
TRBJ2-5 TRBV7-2 CASSLRLAGEETQYF
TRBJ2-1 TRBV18 CASSPPARDEQFF
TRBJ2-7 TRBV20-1 CSARDLKTSGSRHEQYF
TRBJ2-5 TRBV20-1 CSARDASQETQYF
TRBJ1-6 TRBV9 CASSVRTDNSPLHF
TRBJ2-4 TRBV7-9 CASSRPRGLAGVAKNIQYF
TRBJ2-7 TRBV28 CASSFDEQYF
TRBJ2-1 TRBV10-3 CAIARQTDYNEQFF
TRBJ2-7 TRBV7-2 CASSKRQGDRSYEQYF
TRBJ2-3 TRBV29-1 CSVEGGRASVSDTQYF